This TCR beta chain is from a study of response to subunit inactivated influenza vaccine (dated by TCRdb to the late 2010s). For context, the study as a whole: Deep quantitative T cell receptor repertoire profiling was used in the study to track responses to a trivalent subunit inactivated influenza vaccine. The paper as a whole reports these results and caveats: It was suggested by the authors that each seasonal influenza vaccination may recruit only a limited number of new T cells.

This clonotype was detected a few times. Its specific antigen is unknown. Base qualities are missing; no much larger clone stands one base away. Library preparation was by RT-PCR. The sequencer was an Illumina HiSeq 2500. TCRdb ran its own pipeline on the public reads, namely fastp trimming at Q25 and MiXCR clone calling, and kept in-frame beta chains. Entries that share a CDR3 protein sequence are merged under the most common genes and DNA. The sample data list around 520,000 distinct CDR3 sequences, and 25% of these were observed just once. The ten largest clones capture approximately 1.9% of the sample. The germline V gene provides CDR1 SGHRS and CDR2 YFSETQ. Ends trimmed: V by 3 bases, J by 10 bases; bases unmatched to a gene: 16. CDR3 length: 16 amino acids, cysteine to phenylalanine. The only DNA kept is the CDR3, 48 bases in frame from the first base.

This chain is built from TRBV5-1 and TRBJ2-1; 7 bases in between match TRBD2. The sequencing here drew on CD4+ T cells sorted from PBMCs, taken roughly 5 days after vaccination. The origin of this receptor is a man in his forties or fifties who received an inactivated influenza vaccine. Donor details come from another sample of the same person, matched by shared clones. The DNA reads TGCGCCAGCAGCTCGACAACCGGGACTATCTACAGGGAGCAGTTCTTC. The encoded protein is CASSSTTGTIYREQFF.